A selection of T cell receptor beta chains follows, all from one sample in a study of shared clonotypes between healthy human individuals. Sequenced by immunoSEQ multiplex PCR; TCRdb stores in-frame clones only, minus some. Of millions of clones in the sample, 95% were seen once. Sequencing was carried out using naive CD4+ T cells sorted from blood. These receptors all come from a man aged 18 to 30 in good health. Both conserved end residues are part of each CDR3. Fields, in order: clone size, V gene, CDR3 protein. The size of a clone is reported for some rows only, either as once, few or many, or as a class for expanded clones.

.	TRBV11-2	CASSPRGSGSDRTQYF
.	TRBV11-3	CASSLGRGGPGETQYF
.	TRBV7-9	CASSSLGEQFF
once	TRBV6-1	CASSQGTWGGQPQHF
.	TRBV6-5	CASSPSGNSPLHF
.	TRBV7-7	CASSLSGVETQYF
.	TRBV30	CAWSPTVDYGYTF
.	TRBV10-3	CAISDDRLAFF
.	TRBV27	CASSLGVTNTEAFF
.	TRBV5-4	CASRSPVAAEQYF
.	TRBV6-1	CASRPYNSGVYEQYF
.	TRBV7-9	CASSPSRNIAGETQYF
.	TRBV7-8	CASSLGGQGLANYGYTF
.	TRBV27	CASSLKTGNTEAFF
.	TRBV6-5	CASSYSIEQGQETQYF
once	TRBV5-1	CASSLYALAGTDTQYF
.	TRBV9	CASSVDLPSGEQFF
once	TRBV6-6	CASSYRTDIAKNIQYF
.	TRBV6-1	CASRSGGYEQYF
.	TRBV30	CAWSVDGGDSPLHF
.	TRBV2	CASGELDTQYF
.	TRBV6-1	CASKGQNQETQYF
.	TRBV5-1	CASSLERGYEQYF
.	TRBV5-1	CASSIQGVGETQYF
.	TRBV11-2	CASSFSAGAAKNIQYF
.	TRBV5-1	CASSLDVGQGMGEQYF
.	TRBV21-1	CASSPPTGGISHEQYF
.	TRBV2	CASRSGAGELFF
.	TRBV4-2	CASSQERTGTEEQYF
.	TRBV10-3	CAISVGQGQGDEQFF
.	TRBV5-6	CASSSTGRNADTQYF
once	TRBV6-5	CASSYAGGYGYTF
.	TRBV6-6	CASFSAGQPNSPLHF
.	TRBV4-2	CASSQDRTGSYEQYF
.	TRBV7-2	CASSSYQESGANVLTF
.	TRBV30	CAWSVVGYSEAFF
.	TRBV5-1	CASSFVFNRDNNSPLHF
.	TRBV5-6	CASSADIGTGARTDTQYF
.	TRBV2	CASSDLNVLTF
.	TRBV29-1	CSAVFRTSGQETQYF
.	TRBV18	CASSPRSGGDQPQHF
.	TRBV7-2	CASSDTGGFNYGYTF
.	TRBV5-1	CASSLKANGELFF
.	TRBV27	CASRGTVNNEKLFF
.	TRBV10-3	CAISALARGQESEQYF
.	TRBV5-5	CASSSGQLTSRTDTQYF
.	TRBV6-6	CASSAHRTDTQYF
.	TRBV5-1	CASSFQGKEAFF
.	TRBV9	CASSERGSNQPQHF
.	TRBV30	CAWSIRDSPIRAQHF
.	TRBV29-1	CSVGTRNGNTIYF
.	TRBV5-1	CARSSPTGFLWQGGDEQFF
.	TRBV7-7	CASSLRSQQDTQYF
.	TRBV18	CASSSLTPSSTDTQYF
.	TRBV21-1	CASSKGTGQTGGNTIYF
.	TRBV29-1	CSVARQESWYQETQYF
.	TRBV2	CASSEQGQNTEAFF
.	TRBV5-1	CASSGWDSNEKLFF
.	TRBV2	CAATREGTGELFF
once	TRBV7-8	CASSLVQVRTYEQYF